What follows are 8 T cell receptor beta chains derived from one specimen sequenced in a study of blood T cell repertoires in COVID-19. The repertoire was sequenced with immunoSEQ multiplex PCR; TCRdb's copy has only in-frame clones and lacks some. This sample yields approximately 400,000 clones, of which 91% are seen a single time; 0.8% to 0.9% belongs to the top ten. Sequenced sample: PBMCs or T cells enriched from blood (not recorded which). The receptors originated from a woman between 40 and 55 years old who had been exposed to COVID-19.

The CDR3 nucleotides are TGTGCCAGCGGTCAACGCCTAGCGGCTTACGAGCAGTACTTC. It encodes CASGQRLAAYEQYF. This rearrangement joins TRBV6-1 to TRBJ2-7; 7 nucleotides match TRBD2. This CDR3 has 14 amino acids. V shed 8 bases and J 4 bases; nucleotides not matched to a gene: 11. Germline CDR1 MNHNS, CDR2 SASEGT.

The rearrangement uses TRBV12-3 or TRBV12-4 and TRBJ1-5; D remains unclear. This CDR3 has 12 residues. V was trimmed by 8 bases and J by 7 bases, leaving 12 bases between them. This CDR3 reads CASRLDKQPQHF. The CDR3 nucleotides read TGTGCCAGCCGTCTCGACAAGCAGCCCCAGCATTTT.

The J gene is TRBJ1-6, the V gene TRBV12-5, with D maybe TRBD1 (6 bases). CDR3 size: 17 residues. V gave up 7 bases and J gave up 9 bases, with 25 bases separating them. Germline V gene sequence: CDR1 LGHNT, CDR2 FRNRAP. DNA of the CDR3: TGTGCTAGTGCCCCCTCGACCGGGACAAGGGGGATTTCACCCCTCCACTTT. It encodes CASAPSTGTRGISPLHF.

J is TRBJ1-3 and V is TRBV6-6; maybe TRBD1 (6 bases). Germline lookup yields CDR1 MNHNY and CDR2 SVGAGI (reference sequence). This CDR3 is built from 16 residues. V gave up 4 bases and J gave up 2 bases, with 15 bases separating them. The CDR3 reads CASSLNRVQAGNTIYF. The CDR3 region has the DNA TGTGCCAGCAGTTTGAACAGGGTTCAGGCTGGAAACACCATATATTTT.

This clone was observed a few times. The genes are TRBV6-1 and TRBJ2-7, with 9 bases aligning to TRBD1. V lost 3 bases, J lost 3 bases, and 3 bases stayed unmatched. The CDR3 has 14 residues. Germline V CDR1 and CDR2: MNHNS, SASEGT. The CDR3 reads CASSDGGQGYEQYF. For the CDR3, the DNA is TGTGCCAGCAGTGACGGGGGACAGGGCTACGAGCAGTACTTC.

This clone was found once. The chain couples TRBV11-2 to TRBJ1-2; the D gene is possibly TRBD1 (5 bases). The V and J ends lost 2 bases and 4 bases respectively, with 14 bases between them. The CDR3 covers 15 residues. In germline, CDR1 is SGHAT, CDR2 FQNNGV. The CDR3 loop reads CASSLSPVGGYGYTF. CDR3 DNA: TGTGCCAGCAGCTTATCCCCGGTGGGGGGCTATGGCTACACCTTC.

The rearrangement uses TRBV27 and TRBJ2-7; 8 bases are a match to TRBD2. The germline CDR1 and CDR2 sequences are MNHEY and SMNVEV (reference sequence). The CDR3 consists of 15 residues. Losses at the gene ends were 5 bases for V and 7 bases for J; bases not matched to a gene: 13. CDR3 loop: CASSPGQRGGREQYF. CDR3 bases: TGTGCCAGCAGTCCCGGGCAACGGGGGGGACGGGAGCAGTACTTC.

This chain uses TRBV6-5 with TRBJ1-1; D is perhaps TRBD1 (5 bases). V lost 3 bases and J lost 7, with 15 bases in between. The CDR3 is made up of 14 amino acids. Germline-derived CDR1 and CDR2 are MNHEY and SVGAGI. The CDR3 loop is CASSYRTGYDEAFF. CDR3 nucleotides: TGTGCCAGCAGTTATCGAACAGGTTACGATGAAGCTTTCTTT.